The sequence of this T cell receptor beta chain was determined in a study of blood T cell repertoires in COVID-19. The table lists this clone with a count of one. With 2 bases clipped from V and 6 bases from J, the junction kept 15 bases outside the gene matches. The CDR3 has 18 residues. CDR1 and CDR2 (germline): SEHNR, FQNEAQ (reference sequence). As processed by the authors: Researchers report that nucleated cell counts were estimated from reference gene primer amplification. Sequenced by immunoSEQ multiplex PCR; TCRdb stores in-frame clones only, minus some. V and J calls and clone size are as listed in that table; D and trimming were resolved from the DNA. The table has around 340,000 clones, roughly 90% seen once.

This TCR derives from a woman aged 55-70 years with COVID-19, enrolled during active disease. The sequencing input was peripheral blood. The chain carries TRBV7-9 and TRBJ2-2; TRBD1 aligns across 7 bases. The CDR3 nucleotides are TGTGCCAGCAGCTTACTTTCGACAGGGAACGAATTGGCCGGGGAGCTGTTTTTT. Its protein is CASSLLSTGNELAGELFF.